Below, 19 T cell receptor beta chains from the same sample are listed, as sequenced in a study of PD-1 blockade in classical Hodgkin lymphoma. Every single patient, without exception, relapsed after autologous stem cell transplantation, and brentuximab vedotin exposure varied. Generated by immunoSEQ multiplex PCR, the TCRdb table keeps only in-frame clones and is missing some. The sample carries 90,000 to 95,000 clones, 89% recorded once. Here the sequenced sample was peripheral blood mononuclear cells (PBMCs), taken before the second cycle of nivolumab. The receptors come from a human donor with classical Hodgkin lymphoma.

The V call is TRBV27, the J call TRBJ2-7, with TRBD1 matching over 8 bases. Looked up from germline, CDR1 is MNHEY and CDR2 is SMNVEV (reference sequence). The J segment lost 4 bases and the V segment lost 1 base, leaving 6 bases of the junction unmatched. The length of the CDR3 is 15 residues. Written as DNA, the CDR3 is TGTGCCAGCAGTTTATACGGGACAGGACTTTACGAGCAGTACTTC. It encodes CASSLYGTGLYEQYF.

This clone was seen a handful of times. The chain uses TRBV15 and TRBJ2-3; 9 bases are shared with TRBD2. Germline V gene sequence: CDR1 LNHNV, CDR2 YYDKDF (reference sequence). J was trimmed by 1 base and V by 1 base; bases with no gene match: 6. This CDR3 contains 17 residues. CDR3: CATSRGGAGGRTDTQYF. The CDR3 region has the DNA TGTGCCACCAGCAGAGGAGGGGCGGGGGGGCGCACAGATACGCAGTATTTT.

The rearrangement uses TRBV6-1 and TRBJ2-7; the D is unclear. Germline loops: CDR1 MNHNS, CDR2 SASEGT. Deletions cut 5 bases from V and 7 bases from J, with 18 bases between. The CDR3 contains 14 residues. CDR3 in amino acids: CASSPPPPLGEQYF. DNA of the CDR3: TGTGCCAGCAGTCCCCCACCCCCATTGGGAGAGCAGTACTTC.

This chain uses TRBV28 with TRBJ1-2, with D perhaps TRBD1 (6 bases). V gave up 7 bases and J gave up 10 bases, with 16 bases separating them. Germline CDR1 is MDHEN and CDR2 is SYDVKM. CDR3 size: 12 residues. The CDR3 DNA sequence: TGTGCCAGCACCGCGCCGGCAGGGGCCTACACCTTC. Its protein is CASTAPAGAYTF.

The rearrangement uses TRBV21-1 and TRBJ1-5; the listed D gene, TRBD1, was not tested against the DNA. TRBV21-1 is termed a pseudogene. This CDR3 is 15 amino acids long. CDR3 bases: TGTGCCAGCAGCTCCGGACAGTTGAGCAATCAGCCCCAGCATTTT. It specifies CASSSGQLSNQPQHF.

By proportion, this clone is medium-sized. The chain carries TRBV2 and TRBJ1-3; D unclear. The CDR3 length is 15 residues. V was shortened by 4 bases and J by 4 bases, with 14 bases between the two germline ends. From germline, CDR1 is SNHLY and CDR2 FYNNEI. The CDR3 sequence is CASSVGFTTGNTIYF. Written as DNA, the CDR3 is TGTGCCAGCAGTGTCGGATTCACAACGGGAAACACCATATATTTT.

This sequence joins TRBV2 and TRBJ1-2; the D gene is possibly TRBD1 (5 bases). The CDR3 length is 18 residues. CDR1 and CDR2 from the germline V gene are SNHLY and FYNNEI. Trimming pared 4 bases from V and 4 bases from J, leaving 25 bases between. The CDR3: CASSGLPWGHQGGYGYTF. CDR3 in DNA: TGTGCCAGCAGTGGATTACCCTGGGGTCACCAGGGCGGCTATGGCTACACCTTC.

The rearrangement joins TRBV6-5 to TRBJ2-5, with D unresolved. The germline gives CDR1 MNHEY, CDR2 SVGAGI. The CDR3 loop spans 14 amino acids. V lost 5 bases and J lost 1, with 11 bases in between. CDR3 bases: TGTGCCAGCAGTATAATGGGCATCCAAGAGACCCAGTACTTC. Translation: CASSIMGIQETQYF.

The V gene is TRBV7-8, the J gene TRBJ2-1; 8 nucleotides line up with TRBD2. J gave up 4 bases and V 4 bases, and 9 bases lay outside the gene matches. The CDR3 extends over 16 amino acids. Germline V lookup: CDR1 SGHVS, CDR2 FQNEAQ. The CDR3 reads CASSSELAVRYNEQFF. As DNA, the CDR3 is TGTGCCAGCAGCTCCGAACTAGCGGTTAGATACAATGAGCAGTTCTTC.

The genes are TRBV27 and TRBJ1-2, with D possibly matching TRBD1 (6 bases). Between the trimmed V and J ends, which lost 5 bases and 3 bases, there was a span of 19 bases. CDR3 length equals 16 residues. Germline V gene lookup returns CDR1 MNHEY and CDR2 SMNVEV (reference sequence). This CDR3 is CASSLRDTGSHYGYTF. CDR3 sequence (DNA): TGTGCCAGCAGTCTCCGGGACACAGGATCTCACTATGGCTACACCTTC.

J is TRBJ1-3 and V is TRBV5-4; possible D gene TRBD1, 5 bases. V lost 3 bases to trimming and J lost 0 bases, with 19 bases between them. There are 18 residues in the CDR3. Germline V gene lookup returns CDR1 SGHNT and CDR2 YYREEE (reference sequence). This CDR3 is CASSSLGAGPTSGNTIYF. The CDR3 region has the DNA TGTGCCAGCAGCTCCTTAGGGGCAGGGCCCACCTCTGGAAACACCATATATTTT.

The chain uses TRBV7-8 and TRBJ2-7; 7 bases match TRBD2. Germline CDR1 is SGHVS and CDR2 is FQNEAQ. V lost 3 bases and J lost 2; bases outside the gene matches: 1. The CDR3 length is 13 residues. The CDR3 reads CASSLSGAYEQYF. For the CDR3, the DNA is TGTGCCAGCAGCTTGAGCGGGGCCTACGAGCAGTACTTC.

V is TRBV2 and J is TRBJ2-7, with D tentatively TRBD2 (5 bases). Per germline, CDR1 SNHLY and CDR2 FYNNEI. Trimming shortened V by 7 bases and J by 5 bases, and 15 bases separated the two germline ends. CDR3 length: 13 amino acids. The CDR3 DNA is TGTGCCAGCACACCGGGGAGCACCAACGAGCAGTACTTC. Protein product: CASTPGSTNEQYF.

The V gene is TRBV11-3, the J gene TRBJ2-1, with TRBD2 identical over 10 bases. This CDR3 region has 15 residues. V was pared by 5 bases and J by 7 bases, with 8 bases of the junction left unmatched. Germline CDR1 reads SGHNT; CDR2 reads YENEEA. The DNA of the CDR3 is TGTGCCAGCAGCCATGGTAGTAGCGGGGGGAATGAGCAGTTCTTC. Protein: CASSHGSSGGNEQFF.

The J gene is TRBJ2-3, the V gene TRBV11-2, with 7 bases identical to TRBD1. CDR3 length: 14 residues. Germline values: CDR1 SGHAT, CDR2 FQNNGV. Trimming cost V 3 bases and J 7 bases; bases outside gene matches: 7. CDR3 sequence reads: CASSFSLGQNTQYF. The CDR3 bases are TGTGCCAGCAGCTTTTCATTGGGACAGAATACGCAGTATTTT.

This clone was found once. The chain combines TRBV5-1 with TRBJ2-7; D not certain. Germline V gene lookup returns CDR1 SGHRS and CDR2 YFSETQ. The CDR3 runs 15 residues. Trimming took off 3 bases at V and 5 bases at J, with 18 bases between the two ends. The CDR3 loop is CASSSTSTTLNEQYF. The CDR3 nucleotides read TGCGCCAGCAGCTCGACTTCTACCACCTTGAACGAGCAGTACTTC. The full variable domain, its missing parts supplied by reference TRBV5-1 and TRBJ2-7, is KAGVTQTPRYLIKTRGQQVTLSCSPISGHRSVSWYQQTPGQGLQFLFEYFSETQRNKGNFPGRFSGRQFSNSRSEMNVSTLELGDSALYLCASSSTSTTLNEQYFGPGTRLTVT.

This clone has only one observation. The V gene is TRBV10-2, the J gene TRBJ2-3; TRBD2 aligns across 14 bases. The CDR3 is 17 amino acids. Germline V CDR1 and CDR2: WSHSY, SAAADI. V gave up 0 bases and J gave up 5 bases; unmatched junction bases: 4. CDR3 sequence (DNA): TGCGCCAGCAGTGAGTCCGGACTAGCGGGAGGTAAAGATACGCAGTATTTT. It is translated as CASSESGLAGGKDTQYF.

This chain uses TRBV5-4 with TRBJ2-5, with 9 bases fitting TRBD2. V lost 4 bases and J lost 5; bases outside the gene matches: 9. CDR1 SGHNT and CDR2 YYREEE come from the germline V gene (reference sequence). The CDR3 consists of 15 residues. The CDR3 DNA reads TGTGCCAGCAGCAGCGGGATAGCGGGAGCGGAGACCCAGTACTTC. It is translated as CASSSGIAGAETQYF.

By share of the sample, this clone is medium-sized. This rearrangement joins TRBV27 to TRBJ2-7; D remains ambiguous. V was cut by 8 bases and J by 4 bases, with 12 bases left in between. The CDR3 is 12 residues long. Germline CDR1 is MNHEY and CDR2 is SMNVEV (reference sequence). CDR3 bases: TGTGCCAGCTGGTCCTCGGAATACGAGCAGTACTTC. Its translation is CASWSSEYEQYF.